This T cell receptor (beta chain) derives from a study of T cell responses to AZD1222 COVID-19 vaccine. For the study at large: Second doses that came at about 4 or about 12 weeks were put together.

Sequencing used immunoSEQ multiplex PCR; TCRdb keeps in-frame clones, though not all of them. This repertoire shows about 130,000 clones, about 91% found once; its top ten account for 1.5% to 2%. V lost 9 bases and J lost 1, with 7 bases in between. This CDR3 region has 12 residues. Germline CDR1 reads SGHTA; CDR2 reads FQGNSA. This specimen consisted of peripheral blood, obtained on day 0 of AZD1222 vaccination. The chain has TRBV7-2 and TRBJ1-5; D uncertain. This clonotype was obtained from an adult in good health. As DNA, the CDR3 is TGTGCCAGTTCCGACAGCAATCAGCCCCAGCATTTT. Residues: CASSDSNQPQHF.